Listed here is a single T cell receptor beta chain. Authors' data handling: By means of reference gene primer amplification, nucleated cell counts were estimated. Some clones are missing from TCRdb's copy, which holds only in-frame ones; the method was immunoSEQ multiplex PCR. V and J calls and clone size are as listed in that table; D and trimming were resolved from the DNA. In the table there are tens of thousands of clones, roughly 79% of which are singletons. The entry originates in a study of blood T cell repertoires in COVID-19. Study-level information: The study drew acute and convalescent COVID-19 samples from the United States, Italy and Spain. In each case, the material was cDNA or gDNA derived from T cells, B-cell-depleted T cells, or PBMCs.

Per germline, CDR1 SGHTA and CDR2 FQGNSA. CDR3 length equals 13 residues. V dropped 5 bases and J dropped 3 bases, with 8 bases sitting between them. The V gene is TRBV7-2, the J gene TRBJ1-5, with D possibly TRBD1 on 5 matching bases. This TCR came from a man aged 70 or older with acute or convalescent COVID-19. The sequenced sample consisted of peripheral blood. The CDR3 sequence: CASSLGANQPQHF. CDR3 DNA: TGTGCCAGCAGCCTTGGGGCCAATCAGCCCCAGCATTTT. Full variable domain (missing parts from reference TRBV7-2 and TRBJ1-5): GAGVSQSPSNKVTEKGKDVELRCDPISGHTALYWYRQSLGQGLEFLIYFQGNSAPDKSGLPSDRFSAERTGGSVSTLTIQRTQQEDSAVYLCASSLGANQPQHFGDGTRLSIL.